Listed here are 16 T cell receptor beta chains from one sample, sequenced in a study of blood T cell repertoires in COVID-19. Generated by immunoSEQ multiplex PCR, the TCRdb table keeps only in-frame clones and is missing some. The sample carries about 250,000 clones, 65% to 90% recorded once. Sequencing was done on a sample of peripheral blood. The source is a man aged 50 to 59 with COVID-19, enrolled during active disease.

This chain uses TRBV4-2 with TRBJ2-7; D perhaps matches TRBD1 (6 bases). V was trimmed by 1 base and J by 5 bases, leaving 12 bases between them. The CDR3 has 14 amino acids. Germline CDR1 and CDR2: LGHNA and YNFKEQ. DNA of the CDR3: TGTGCCAGCAGCCAAGCACAGGGAAAGAACGAGCAGTACTTC. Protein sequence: CASSQAQGKNEQYF.

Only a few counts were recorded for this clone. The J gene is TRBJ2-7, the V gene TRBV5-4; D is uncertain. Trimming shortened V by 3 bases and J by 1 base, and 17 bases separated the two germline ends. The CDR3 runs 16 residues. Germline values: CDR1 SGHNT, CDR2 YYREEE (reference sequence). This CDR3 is CASSSPLGGGSYEQYF. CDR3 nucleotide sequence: TGTGCCAGCAGCTCACCGCTGGGTGGCGGATCCTACGAGCAGTACTTC.

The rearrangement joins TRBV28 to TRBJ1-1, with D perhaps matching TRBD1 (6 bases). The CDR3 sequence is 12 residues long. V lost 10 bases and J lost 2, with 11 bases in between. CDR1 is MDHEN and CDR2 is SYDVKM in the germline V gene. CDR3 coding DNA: TGTGCCATCCAGGGGATAAACACTGAAGCTTTCTTT. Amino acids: CAIQGINTEAFF. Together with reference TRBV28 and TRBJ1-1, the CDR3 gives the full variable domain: DVKVTQSSRYLVKRTGEKVFLECVQDMDHENMFWYRQDPGLGLRLIYFSYDVKMKEKGDIPEGYSVSREKKERFSLILESASTNQTSMYLCAIQGINTEAFFGQGTRLTVV.

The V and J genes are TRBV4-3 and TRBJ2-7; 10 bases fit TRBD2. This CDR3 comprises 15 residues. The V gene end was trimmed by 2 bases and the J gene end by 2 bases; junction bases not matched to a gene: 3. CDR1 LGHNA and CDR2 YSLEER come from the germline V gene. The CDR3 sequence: CASSQPLAGAYEQYF. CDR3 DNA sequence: TGCGCCAGCAGCCAACCCCTAGCGGGGGCCTACGAGCAGTACTTC.

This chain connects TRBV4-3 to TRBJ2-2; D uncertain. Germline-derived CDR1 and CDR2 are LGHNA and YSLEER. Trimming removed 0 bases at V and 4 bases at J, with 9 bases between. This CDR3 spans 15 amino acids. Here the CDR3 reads CASSQETHSTGELFF. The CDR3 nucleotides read TGCGCCAGCAGCCAAGAAACCCACAGCACCGGGGAGCTGTTTTTT.

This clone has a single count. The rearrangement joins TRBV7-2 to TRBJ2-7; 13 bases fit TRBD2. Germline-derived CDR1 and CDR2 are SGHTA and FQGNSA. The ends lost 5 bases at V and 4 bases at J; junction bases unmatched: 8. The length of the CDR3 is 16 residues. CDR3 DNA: TGTGCCAGCAGCCGCTCTGGGACTAGCGGGGTGTACGAGCAGTACTTC. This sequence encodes CASSRSGTSGVYEQYF.

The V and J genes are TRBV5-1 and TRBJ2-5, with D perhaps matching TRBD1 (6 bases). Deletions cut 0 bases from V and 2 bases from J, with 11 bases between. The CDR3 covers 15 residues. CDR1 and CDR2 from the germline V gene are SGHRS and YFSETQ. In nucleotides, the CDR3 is TGCGCCAGCAGCTTGGGTGGGGGCCCTCAAGAGACCCAGTACTTC. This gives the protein CASSLGGGPQETQYF.

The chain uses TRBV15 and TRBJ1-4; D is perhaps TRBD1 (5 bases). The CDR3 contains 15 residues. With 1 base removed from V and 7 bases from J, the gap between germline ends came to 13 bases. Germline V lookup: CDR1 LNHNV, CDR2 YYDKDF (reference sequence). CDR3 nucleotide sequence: TGTGCCACCAGCAGAGGCAGGGCGGTGGGTGAAAAACTGTTTTTT. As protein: CATSRGRAVGEKLFF.

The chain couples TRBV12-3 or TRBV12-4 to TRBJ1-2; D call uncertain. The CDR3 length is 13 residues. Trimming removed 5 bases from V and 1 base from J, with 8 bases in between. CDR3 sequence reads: CASSTHHNYGYTF. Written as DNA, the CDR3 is TGTGCCAGCAGTACACACCATAACTATGGCTACACCTTC.

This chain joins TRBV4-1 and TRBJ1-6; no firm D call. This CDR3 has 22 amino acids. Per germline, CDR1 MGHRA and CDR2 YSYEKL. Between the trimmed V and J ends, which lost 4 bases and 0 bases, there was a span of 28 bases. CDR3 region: CASSPFEIVGQEISSYNSPLHF. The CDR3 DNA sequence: TGCGCCAGCAGCCCGTTTGAGATCGTTGGGCAAGAGATTAGCTCCTATAATTCACCCCTCCACTTT.

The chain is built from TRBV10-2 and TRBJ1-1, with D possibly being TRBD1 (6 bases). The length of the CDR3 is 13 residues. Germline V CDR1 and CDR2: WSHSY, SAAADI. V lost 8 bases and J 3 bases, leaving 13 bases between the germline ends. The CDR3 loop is CASRGGTYTEAFF. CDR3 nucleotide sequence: TGCGCCAGCCGGGGGGGCACGTACACTGAAGCTTTCTTT.

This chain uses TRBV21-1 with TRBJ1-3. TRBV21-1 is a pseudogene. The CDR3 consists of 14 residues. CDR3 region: CASIPGEIQHTIYF. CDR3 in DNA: TGTGCCAGCATCCCCGGGGAGATCCAGCACACCATATATTTT.

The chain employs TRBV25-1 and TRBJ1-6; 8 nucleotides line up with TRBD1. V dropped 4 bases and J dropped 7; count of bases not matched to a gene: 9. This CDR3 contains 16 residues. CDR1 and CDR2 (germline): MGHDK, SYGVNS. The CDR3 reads CASSGSRTGRNSPLHF. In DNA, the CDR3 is TGTGCCAGCAGTGGCTCCAGGACAGGGAGGAATTCACCCCTCCACTTT.

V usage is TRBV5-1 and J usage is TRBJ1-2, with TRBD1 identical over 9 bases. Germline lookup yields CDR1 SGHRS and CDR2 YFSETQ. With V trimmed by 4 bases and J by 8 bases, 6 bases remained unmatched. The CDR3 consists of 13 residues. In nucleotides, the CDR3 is TGCGCCAGCAGCCGGGACAGGGTAACGGGCTACACCTTC. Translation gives CASSRDRVTGYTF.

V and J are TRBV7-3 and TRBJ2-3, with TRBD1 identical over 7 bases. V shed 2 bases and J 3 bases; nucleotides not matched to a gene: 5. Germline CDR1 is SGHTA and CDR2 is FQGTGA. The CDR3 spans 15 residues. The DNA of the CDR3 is TGTGCCAGCAGCTTAGGTTCCAGGGGGACAGATACGCAGTATTTT. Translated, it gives CASSLGSRGTDTQYF.

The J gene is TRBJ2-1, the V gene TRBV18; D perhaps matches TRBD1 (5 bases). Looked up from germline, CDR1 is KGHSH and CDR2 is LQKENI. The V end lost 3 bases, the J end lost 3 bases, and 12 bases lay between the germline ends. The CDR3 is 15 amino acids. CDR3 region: CASSPSRADYNEQFF. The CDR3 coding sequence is TGTGCCAGCTCACCCTCCAGGGCAGACTACAATGAGCAGTTCTTC.